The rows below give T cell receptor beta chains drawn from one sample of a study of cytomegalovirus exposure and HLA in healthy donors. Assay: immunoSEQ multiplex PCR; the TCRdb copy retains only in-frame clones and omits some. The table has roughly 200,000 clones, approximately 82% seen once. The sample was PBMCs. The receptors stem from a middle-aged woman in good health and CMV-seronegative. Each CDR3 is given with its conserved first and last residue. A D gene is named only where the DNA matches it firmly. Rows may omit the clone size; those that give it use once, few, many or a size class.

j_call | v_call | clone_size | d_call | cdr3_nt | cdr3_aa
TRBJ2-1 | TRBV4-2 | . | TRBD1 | TGTGCCAGCAGCCAAGATAAGGCTGGACAGGGGGCTCAAGAGCAGTTCTTC | CASSQDKAGQGAQEQFF
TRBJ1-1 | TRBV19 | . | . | TGTGCCAGTAGTATCTCAGGGGCCCTGAACACTGAAGCTTTCTTT | CASSISGALNTEAFF
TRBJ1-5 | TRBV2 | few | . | TGTGCCAGCAGTATCGGCAGGGTTGGCAATCAGCCCCAGCATTTT | CASSIGRVGNQPQHF
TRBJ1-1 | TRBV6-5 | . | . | TGTGCCACTCAAGAGAGGACAGTACTTTTTAAAGCTTTCTTT | CATQERTVLFKAFF
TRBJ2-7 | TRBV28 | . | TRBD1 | TGTGCCAGCAGTTCTCCGGGGACAGGGGACGAGCAGTACTTC | CASSSPGTGDEQYF
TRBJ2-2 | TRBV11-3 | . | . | TGTGCCAGCAGCTTAGCCACTCGACCAGGGGCATGGAACACCGGGGAGCTGTTTTTT | CASSLATRPGAWNTGELFF
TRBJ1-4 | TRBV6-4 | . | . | TGTGCCAGCAGTGATGGACAGCGTATGTTTTTT | CASSDGQRMFF
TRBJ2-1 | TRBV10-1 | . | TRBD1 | TGCGCCAGCAGTGAACCGGGACAGGGCGCATTTCAGCAGTTCTTC | CASSEPGQGAFQQFF
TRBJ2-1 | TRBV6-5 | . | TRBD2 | TGTGCCAGCAGGACCACGGGACTAGGTGTTCAGTTCTTC | CASRTTGLGVQFF
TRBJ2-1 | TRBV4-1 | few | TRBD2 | TGCGCCAGCAGCCTCTGGACTAGCGGGGACAAACACAATGAGCAGTTCTTC | CASSLWTSGDKHNEQFF
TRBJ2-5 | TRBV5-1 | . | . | TGCGCCAGCAGCTTGGGAGACAGCCAAGAGACCCAGTACTTC | CASSLGDSQETQYF
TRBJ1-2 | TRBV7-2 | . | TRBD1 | TGTGCCAGCAGCTTAGTAGGACAGGGCTATGGCTACACCTTC | CASSLVGQGYGYTF
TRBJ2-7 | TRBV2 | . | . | TGTGCCAGCAGTGCCGTCAGAGTTCTGGGCTACGAGCAGTACTTC | CASSAVRVLGYEQYF
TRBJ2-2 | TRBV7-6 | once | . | TGTGCCAGCAGCTTAGGCTCCCCGGACACCCTAGGGACCGGGGAGCTGTTTTTT | CASSLGSPDTLGTGELFF
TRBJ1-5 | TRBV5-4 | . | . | TGTGCCAGCAGCCCCGACGGCGCGGGGCAGCCCCAGCATTTT | CASSPDGAGQPQHF
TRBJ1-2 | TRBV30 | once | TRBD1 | TGTGCCTGTTCCACCGGGACAGGTTTTTTTTATGGCTACACCTTC | CACSTGTGFFYGYTF
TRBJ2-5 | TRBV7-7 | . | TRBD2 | TGTGCTAGCAGTCGGACTAGCGGGGGCCAAGAGACCCAGTACTTC | CASSRTSGGQETQYF
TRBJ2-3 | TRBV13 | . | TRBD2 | TGTGCCAGCAGCACCCGGCGGGGGGCCGGCACAGATACGCAGTATTTT | CASSTRRGAGTDTQYF
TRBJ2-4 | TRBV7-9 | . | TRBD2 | TGTGCCAGCAGCTTAACGGGGGGGGGCGCGATAAACATTCAGTACTTC | CASSLTGGGAINIQYF
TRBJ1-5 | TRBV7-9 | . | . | TGTGCCAGCAGCTTAGGGGGGCTCTTTCAGCCCCAGCATTTT | CASSLGGLFQPQHF
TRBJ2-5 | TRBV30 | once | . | TGTGCCTGGAAATCGATATTGGGCGGGGGCTGGGAGACCCAGTACTTC | CAWKSILGGGWETQYF
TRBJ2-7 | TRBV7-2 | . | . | TGTGCCAGCAGCCGTCTGGCAGGGGAAACCTACGAGCAGTACTTC | CASSRLAGETYEQYF
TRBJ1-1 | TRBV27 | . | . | TGTGCCAGCAATTTAACAACTAAGTTCACTGAAGCTTTCTTT | CASNLTTKFTEAFF
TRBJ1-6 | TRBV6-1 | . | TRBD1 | TGTGCCAGCAGTGCCGGGACAGATAATTCACCCCTCCACTTT | CASSAGTDNSPLHF
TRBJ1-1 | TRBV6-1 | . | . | TGTGCCAGCAGTTACGCGTATGAAGCTTTCTTT | CASSYAYEAFF
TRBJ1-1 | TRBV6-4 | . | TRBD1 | TGTGCCAGCAGTGACACCTACCACAGGGGGACCACTGAAGCTTTCTTT | CASSDTYHRGTTEAFF
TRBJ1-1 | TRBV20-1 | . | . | TGCAGTGCTGGCCCGGCGGTTGAAGCTTTCTTT | CSAGPAVEAFF
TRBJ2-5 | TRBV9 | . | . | TGTGCCAGCAGCGTAGGAAACTCACAAGAGACCCAGTACTTC | CASSVGNSQETQYF
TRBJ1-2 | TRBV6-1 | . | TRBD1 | TGTGCCCAGGGGACAGGGGACGTTTATGGCTACACCTTC | CAQGTGDVYGYTF
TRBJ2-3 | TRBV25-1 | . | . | TGTGCCAGCAGTGAAAGTGGAGGCCATTTACTCACAGATACGCAGTATTTT | CASSESGGHLLTDTQYF
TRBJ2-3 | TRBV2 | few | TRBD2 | TGTGCCAGCAGTGAAGCTAGCGGGGGGGCCCGGGATACGCAGTATTTT | CASSEASGGARDTQYF
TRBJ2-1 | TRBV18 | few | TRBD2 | TGTGCCAGCTCACCCCAGGGAGGGAGCCCCTACAATGAGCAGTTCTTC | CASSPQGGSPYNEQFF
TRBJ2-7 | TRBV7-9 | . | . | TGTGCCAGCAGCTTAGGGGCAGGGTTGAGCTCCTACGAGCAGTACTTC | CASSLGAGLSSYEQYF
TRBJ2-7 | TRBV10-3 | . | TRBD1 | TGTGCCATCAGGGGACAGGGGAACTACGAGCAGTACTTC | CAIRGQGNYEQYF
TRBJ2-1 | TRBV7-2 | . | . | TGTGCCAGCAGCTCCGCGGGTACCAATGAGCAGTTCTTC | CASSSAGTNEQFF
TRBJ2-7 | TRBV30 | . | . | TGTGCCTGGACAGACTCCTACGAGCAGTACTTC | CAWTDSYEQYF
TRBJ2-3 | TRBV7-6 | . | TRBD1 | TGTGCCAGCAGCTTAGCAGGGGGCGCAGATACGCAGTATTTT | CASSLAGGADTQYF